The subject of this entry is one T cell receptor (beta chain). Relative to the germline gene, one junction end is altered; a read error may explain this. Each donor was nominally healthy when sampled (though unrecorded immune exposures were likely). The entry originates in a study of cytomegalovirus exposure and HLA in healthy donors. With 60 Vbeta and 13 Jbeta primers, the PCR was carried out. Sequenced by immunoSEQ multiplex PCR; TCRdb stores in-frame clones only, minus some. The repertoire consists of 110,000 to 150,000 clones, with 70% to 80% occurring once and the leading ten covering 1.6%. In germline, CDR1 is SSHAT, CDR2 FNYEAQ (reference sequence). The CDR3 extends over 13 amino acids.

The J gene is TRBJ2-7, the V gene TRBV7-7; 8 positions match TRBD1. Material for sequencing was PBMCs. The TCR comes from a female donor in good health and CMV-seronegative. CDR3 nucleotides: TGTGCTAGCAGCATAAGACAGGGGCGCGAGCAGTACTTC. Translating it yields CASSIRQGREQYF.